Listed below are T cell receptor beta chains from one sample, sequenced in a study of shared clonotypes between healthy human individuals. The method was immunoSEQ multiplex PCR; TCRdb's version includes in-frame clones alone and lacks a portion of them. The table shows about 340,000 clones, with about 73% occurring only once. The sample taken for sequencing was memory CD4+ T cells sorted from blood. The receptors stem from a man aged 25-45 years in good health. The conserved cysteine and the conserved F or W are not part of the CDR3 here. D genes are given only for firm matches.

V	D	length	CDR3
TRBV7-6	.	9	ASSGGIEQF
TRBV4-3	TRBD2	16	ASSQVVSSGSFQDTQY
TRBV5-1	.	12	ASSMGTDSSEQY
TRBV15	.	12	ATSREGGTYEQY
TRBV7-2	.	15	ASSPQLWQNSNQPQH
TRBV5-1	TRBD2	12	ASSASSGSYEQY
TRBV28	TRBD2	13	ASSASGSSYNEQF
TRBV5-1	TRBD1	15	ASSLGLLDRGTGELF
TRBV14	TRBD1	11	ASSKGAITEAF
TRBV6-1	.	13	ASSEMGGQRETQY
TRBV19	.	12	ASSIRGPNQPQH
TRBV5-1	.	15	ASSQNPGPTTTYEQY
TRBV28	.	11	ASSGWQGHEQF
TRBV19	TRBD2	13	ASRPGAGGFNEQF
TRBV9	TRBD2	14	ASSAGTSGSYNEQF
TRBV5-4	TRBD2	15	ASSLGGDSGNTDTQY
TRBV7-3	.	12	ASSLTGAKNIQY
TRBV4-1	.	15	ASSQREQTTSGNTIY
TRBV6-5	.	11	ASSKTTSREQF
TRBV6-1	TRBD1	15	ASSETGGMFGKSTQY
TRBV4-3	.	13	ASSQDSGGSYEQY
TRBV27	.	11	ASSFNWGETQY
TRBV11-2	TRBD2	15	ASSPGTSGSSAGELF
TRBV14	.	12	ASSQALMGTEAF
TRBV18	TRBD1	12	ASSPGQGLNGYT
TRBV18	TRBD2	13	ASSTYEGRGDIQY
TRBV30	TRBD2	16	AWKRGVIAGRSYNEQF
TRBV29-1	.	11	SVNGGRDTEAF
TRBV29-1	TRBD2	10	SVEAGIYTQY
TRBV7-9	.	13	ASSLGGGGTDTQY
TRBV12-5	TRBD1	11	ASGRTGSQGYT
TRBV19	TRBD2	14	ASSITSGSTAETQY
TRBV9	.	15	ASSVKGLPNSYNEQF
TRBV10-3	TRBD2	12	AVSPSGRADTQY
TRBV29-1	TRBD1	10	SGQDRGLAQY
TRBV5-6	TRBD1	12	ASSFPDRGAEQY
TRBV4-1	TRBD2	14	ASSRDLAGGRNEQF